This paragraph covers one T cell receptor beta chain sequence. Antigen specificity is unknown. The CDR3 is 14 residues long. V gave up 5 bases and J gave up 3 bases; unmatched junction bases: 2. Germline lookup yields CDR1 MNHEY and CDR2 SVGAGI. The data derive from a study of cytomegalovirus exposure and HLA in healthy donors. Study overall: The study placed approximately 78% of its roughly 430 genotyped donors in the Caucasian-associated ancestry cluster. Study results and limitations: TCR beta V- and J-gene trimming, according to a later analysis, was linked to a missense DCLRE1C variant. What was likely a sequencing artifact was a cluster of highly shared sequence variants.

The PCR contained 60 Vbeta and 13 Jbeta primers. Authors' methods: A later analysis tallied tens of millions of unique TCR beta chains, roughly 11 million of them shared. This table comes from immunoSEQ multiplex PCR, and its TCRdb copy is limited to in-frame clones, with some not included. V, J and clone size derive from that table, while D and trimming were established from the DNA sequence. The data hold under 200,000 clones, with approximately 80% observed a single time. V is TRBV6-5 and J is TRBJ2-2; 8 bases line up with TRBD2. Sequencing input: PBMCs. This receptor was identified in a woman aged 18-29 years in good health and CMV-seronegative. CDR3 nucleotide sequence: TGTGCCAGCAGTGAACTAGCGGACACCGGGGAGCTGTTTTTT. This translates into CASSELADTGELFF.